This entry concerns a single T cell receptor beta chain. V was pared by 2 bases and J by 10 bases, with 18 bases between. CDR3 size: 15 residues. Germline V gene sequence: CDR1 LGHNA, CDR2 YSLEER. The data are from a study of T cell responses to AZD1222 COVID-19 vaccine. Using immunoSEQ multiplex PCR, the repertoire was profiled, and TCRdb retains in-frame clones only, with some absent. In the table there are 90,000 to 120,000 clones, roughly nine tenths of which are singletons. This receptor was taken from an adult in good health. The rearrangement links TRBV4-3 to TRBJ2-1; D is perhaps TRBD1 or TRBD2 (6 bases each). The sequenced sample was peripheral blood, obtained on day 0 of AZD1222 vaccination. CDR3 loop: CASSQLLGGGGEQFF. For the CDR3, the DNA is TGCGCCAGCAGCCAACTACTAGGAGGGGGAGGCGAGCAGTTCTTC.